This T cell receptor beta chain appears in the sequencing data of a study of cytomegalovirus exposure and HLA in healthy donors. Primers for the PCR totalled 60 Vbeta and 13 Jbeta. Method: immunoSEQ multiplex PCR; TCRdb's copy keeps in-frame clones and lacks some. The top ten hold less than 9.5% of the sample, which has approximately 100,000 clones, around four fifths seen once. In the case of this clone: The antigen is not known.

The junction had 7 bases not matched to a gene; V was cut back by 0 bases and J by 14 bases. Per germline, CDR1 SGDLS and CDR2 YYNGEE. The CDR3 runs to 13 residues. Study findings and constraints: The study recorded 150 to 200 TCR beta chains that were cytomegalovirus-associated.

Sequenced input: PBMCs. The receptor was derived from a woman between 50 and 59 years old in good health and CMV-seropositive. The V call is TRBV9, the J call TRBJ2-1, with TRBD1 identical over 8 bases. The chain's CDR3 is CASSVDGQGAKFF. Written as DNA, the CDR3 is TGTGCCAGCAGCGTAGACGGACAGGGAGCTAAGTTCTTC.